This TCR beta chain was documented in a study of blood T cells in healthy people across ages. CDR1 and CDR2 from the germline V gene are DFQATT and SNEGSKA (reference sequence). Unmatched junction bases numbered 7, after V lost 5 bases and J lost 1 base. The CDR3 is made up of 14 amino acids. The use of a sample-barcoded 5' primer and a J-beta primer mix characterized a second PCR of roughly 6 to 11 cycles. TCRdb used MiXCR to reprocess the 5' RACE reads, holding one entry per CDR3 protein. The table shows about 780,000 distinct CDR3 sequences, with around 24% occurring only once. This sample also appeared in a second study, on T cells of mothers and their children. That source adds: T cell clones that were persistent and microchimeric went undetected.

This clonotype originated in a boy aged 10-17 years in good health. The genes are TRBV20-1 and TRBJ2-5; 7 nucleotides align to TRBD2. The source material was blood. DNA of the CDR3: TGCAGTGCTGCACTAGCGAGAGTCCAAGAGACCCAGTACTTC. Translating it yields CSAALARVQETQYF.